This is a list of T cell receptor beta chains from one sample in a study of post-analysis software for immune sequencing data. TCRdb re-called the PCR reads with MiXCR, one entry per CDR3 protein. The data contain about 460,000 distinct CDR3 sequences, roughly 45% of them seen just once; the ten biggest clones take up 12%. The specimen sequenced was blood. These receptors all come from a girl between 10 and 17 years old with multiple sclerosis. Both conserved end residues are part of each CDR3. D genes are given only for firm matches. Clone sizes are given selectively: once, few, many, or a class where the clone is expanded.

d_gene: TRBD2
v_gene: TRBV6-1
j_gene: TRBJ2-7
abundance: .
CDR3nt: TGTGCCAGCAGTGCAGCGCCGGGACTAGGTAATGGTGAGCAGTACTTC
CDR3aa: CASSAAPGLGNGEQYF

d_gene: .
v_gene: TRBV20-1
j_gene: TRBJ1-1
abundance: few
CDR3nt: TGCAGTGCTAGTGAGCCTTCAGGGGCTTTCTTT
CDR3aa: CSASEPSGAFF

d_gene: .
v_gene: TRBV7-2
j_gene: TRBJ2-1
abundance: .
CDR3nt: TGTGCCAGCAGCTCCGCTAGAAACAATGAGCAGTTCTTC
CDR3aa: CASSSARNNEQFF

d_gene: .
v_gene: TRBV5-4
j_gene: TRBJ1-2
abundance: .
CDR3nt: TGTGCCAGCAGCTCCGAACTATATGGCTACACCTTC
CDR3aa: CASSSELYGYTF

d_gene: .
v_gene: TRBV7-9
j_gene: TRBJ1-2
abundance: .
CDR3nt: TGTGCCAGCACCCTAGATGGGGGGAACTATGGCTACACCTTC
CDR3aa: CASTLDGGNYGYTF

d_gene: .
v_gene: TRBV9
j_gene: TRBJ2-7
abundance: .
CDR3nt: TGTGCCAGCAGCGTAGGAATCCCAGCCTACGAGCAGTACTTC
CDR3aa: CASSVGIPAYEQYF

d_gene: .
v_gene: TRBV7-9
j_gene: TRBJ1-1
abundance: few
CDR3nt: TGTGCCAGCAGCTTAGCCGGCAGAAAGAACACTGAAGCTTTCTTT
CDR3aa: CASSLAGRKNTEAFF

d_gene: .
v_gene: TRBV6-6
j_gene: TRBJ1-1
abundance: .
CDR3nt: TGTGCCAGCAGCCCATCGGGGCTGAACACTGAAGCTTTCTTT
CDR3aa: CASSPSGLNTEAFF

d_gene: TRBD2
v_gene: TRBV29-1
j_gene: TRBJ2-3
abundance: .
CDR3nt: TGCAGCGTCACCGGGACTAGCGGGAGGGCAGATACGCAGTATTTT
CDR3aa: CSVTGTSGRADTQYF

d_gene: TRBD1
v_gene: TRBV7-2
j_gene: TRBJ1-2
abundance: .
CDR3nt: TGTGCCAGCAGCACCCGGGACAGGGGTATGGGTGGCTACACCTTC
CDR3aa: CASSTRDRGMGGYTF

d_gene: .
v_gene: TRBV6-6
j_gene: TRBJ1-1
abundance: .
CDR3nt: TGTGCCAGCAGTTACCCTGACGGGAACACTGAAGCTTTCTTT
CDR3aa: CASSYPDGNTEAFF

d_gene: TRBD1
v_gene: TRBV7-2
j_gene: TRBJ2-1
abundance: few
CDR3nt: TGTGCCAGCAGCCGTCAGTATAACTGGGACAGGGCGAATGAGCAGTTCTTC
CDR3aa: CASSRQYNWDRANEQFF

d_gene: .
v_gene: TRBV7-9
j_gene: TRBJ1-1
abundance: few
CDR3nt: TGTGCCAGCGTTTTCGGGGGGACTGAAGCTTTCTTT
CDR3aa: CASVFGGTEAFF

d_gene: TRBD1
v_gene: TRBV7-9
j_gene: TRBJ2-7
abundance: few
CDR3nt: TGTGCCAGCAGCGCCTCGGGACAGGGGGCGTACGAGCAGTACTTC
CDR3aa: CASSASGQGAYEQYF

d_gene: TRBD1
v_gene: TRBV12-3/TRBV12-4
j_gene: TRBJ1-1
abundance: few
CDR3nt: TGTGCCAGCAGTTGGGGGACAGGGCCCCTTACTGAAGCTTTCTTT
CDR3aa: CASSWGTGPLTEAFF

d_gene: .
v_gene: TRBV28
j_gene: TRBJ2-1
abundance: .
CDR3nt: TGTGCCAGCAGGGAGGCCTTAAACAATGAGCAGTTCTTC
CDR3aa: CASREALNNEQFF

d_gene: TRBD1
v_gene: TRBV20-1
j_gene: TRBJ2-3
abundance: .
CDR3nt: TGCAGTGCTAGAGGGACAGGGGGGAGTTATCAGAGCACAGATACGCAGTATTTT
CDR3aa: CSARGTGGSYQSTDTQYF

d_gene: .
v_gene: TRBV18
j_gene: TRBJ2-7
abundance: .
CDR3nt: TGTGCCAGCTCACCCAACAGGGAACAAGGCTACGAGCAGTACTTC
CDR3aa: CASSPNREQGYEQYF

d_gene: TRBD2
v_gene: TRBV28
j_gene: TRBJ2-7
abundance: .
CDR3nt: TGTGCCAGCAGTTTACAACCGAGCGGGACGCAGTACTTC
CDR3aa: CASSLQPSGTQYF

d_gene: TRBD1
v_gene: TRBV20-1
j_gene: TRBJ1-2
abundance: few
CDR3nt: TGCAGTGCTAGAGATTGGGACAGGGACAACTATGGCTACACCTTC
CDR3aa: CSARDWDRDNYGYTF

d_gene: .
v_gene: TRBV27
j_gene: TRBJ2-7
abundance: .
CDR3nt: TGTGCCAGCAGTTCCCGGGACAAAGATTACGAGCAGTACTTC
CDR3aa: CASSSRDKDYEQYF

d_gene: .
v_gene: TRBV5-1
j_gene: TRBJ2-1
abundance: .
CDR3nt: TGCGCCAGCAGAGGGGGGAGTAGCCCATGCCTTGAGCAGTTCTTC
CDR3aa: CASRGGSSPCLEQFF

d_gene: .
v_gene: TRBV7-7
j_gene: TRBJ2-5
abundance: few
CDR3nt: TGTGCTAGCAGCCCCAGGGGCGCCGTCGAGACCCAGTACTTC
CDR3aa: CASSPRGAVETQYF

d_gene: TRBD2
v_gene: TRBV6-1
j_gene: TRBJ2-7
abundance: few
CDR3nt: TGTGCCAGCAGTGGCGGGACTCGAAGCACTAGCGGAGGTTACGAGCAGTACTTC
CDR3aa: CASSGGTRSTSGGYEQYF

d_gene: .
v_gene: TRBV18
j_gene: TRBJ2-5
abundance: .
CDR3nt: TGTGCCAGCTCACCATGGGACGACCAAGAGACCCAGTACTTC
CDR3aa: CASSPWDDQETQYF

d_gene: .
v_gene: TRBV7-9
j_gene: TRBJ2-1
abundance: .
CDR3nt: TGTGCCAGCAGCTTGAACGCCGGTGTTAACAATGAGCAGTTCTTC
CDR3aa: CASSLNAGVNNEQFF

d_gene: TRBD1
v_gene: TRBV12-3/TRBV12-4
j_gene: TRBJ1-1
abundance: .
CDR3nt: TGTGCCAGCAGTTTAGCGCTGGGCAGGGGGGCTGAAGCTTTCTTT
CDR3aa: CASSLALGRGAEAFF

d_gene: TRBD2
v_gene: TRBV15
j_gene: TRBJ2-7
abundance: .
CDR3nt: TGTGCCACCAGCCTGGGACTAGGTTTCTACGAGCAGTACTTC
CDR3aa: CATSLGLGFYEQYF

d_gene: TRBD1
v_gene: TRBV6-5
j_gene: TRBJ1-2
abundance: .
CDR3nt: TGTGCCAGCAGTTTCGGTTGGACAGGGTACGATCCTAACTATGGCTACACCTTC
CDR3aa: CASSFGWTGYDPNYGYTF

d_gene: TRBD2
v_gene: TRBV27
j_gene: TRBJ2-1
abundance: few
CDR3nt: TGTGCCAGCAGTTGGGGGGGTTCGGATGAGCAGCTCTTC
CDR3aa: CASSWGGSDEQLF

d_gene: TRBD2
v_gene: TRBV7-3
j_gene: TRBJ2-3
abundance: few
CDR3nt: TGTGCCAGCAGTAGTAGCGGGAGGGCAAGAGATACGCAGTATTTT
CDR3aa: CASSSSGRARDTQYF

d_gene: .
v_gene: TRBV20-1
j_gene: TRBJ1-2
abundance: .
CDR3nt: TGCAGTGCTAGAGACAGGGCCGGCGATACCATAAACAACTATGGCTACACCTTC
CDR3aa: CSARDRAGDTINNYGYTF

d_gene: .
v_gene: TRBV15
j_gene: TRBJ1-2
abundance: once
CDR3nt: TGTGCCACCAGCAGAGAGAGGCTTGGCTACACCTTC
CDR3aa: CATSRERLGYTF